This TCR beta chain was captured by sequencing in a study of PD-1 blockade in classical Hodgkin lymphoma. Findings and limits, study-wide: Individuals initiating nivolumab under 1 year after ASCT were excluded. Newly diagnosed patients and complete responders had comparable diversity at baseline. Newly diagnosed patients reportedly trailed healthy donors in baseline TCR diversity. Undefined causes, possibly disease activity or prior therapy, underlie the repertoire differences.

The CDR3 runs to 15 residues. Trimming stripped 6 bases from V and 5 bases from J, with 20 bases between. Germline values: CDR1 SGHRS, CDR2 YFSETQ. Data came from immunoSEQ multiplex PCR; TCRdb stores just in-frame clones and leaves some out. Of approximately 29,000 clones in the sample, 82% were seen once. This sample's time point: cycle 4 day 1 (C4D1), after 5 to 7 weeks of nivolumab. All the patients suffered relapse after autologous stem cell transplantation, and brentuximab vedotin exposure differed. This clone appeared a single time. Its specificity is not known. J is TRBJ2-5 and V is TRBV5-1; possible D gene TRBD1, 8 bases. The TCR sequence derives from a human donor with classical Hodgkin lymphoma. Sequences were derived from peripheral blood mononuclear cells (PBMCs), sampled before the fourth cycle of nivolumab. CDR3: CASTPTGQGGETQYF. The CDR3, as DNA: TGCGCCAGCACCCCAACTGGACAGGGAGGGGAGACCCAGTACTTC.